This TCR beta chain was identified during a study of blood T cell repertoires in COVID-19. Study summary: The cDNA or gDNA used as material had been derived from T cells, B-cell-depleted T cells, or PBMCs.

Germline CDR1 SGHNT, CDR2 YENEEA. This CDR3 contains 14 residues. Trimming pared 5 bases from V and 0 bases from J, leaving 9 bases between. Enrolled through a virtual design, the participants were between 18 and 89 years of age and came from about two dozen US areas. Recovery meant two consecutive negative NP/OP PCR tests, professional clearance, or resolved symptoms. Per the original data handling: Estimation of nucleated cell counts was performed using reference gene primer amplification. Using immunoSEQ multiplex PCR, the repertoire was profiled, and TCRdb retains in-frame clones only, with some absent. The V and J calls and clone size come from that table; D and trimming were worked out from the DNA. The repertoire holds some 160,000 clones, with 88% as singletons.

The receptor comes from a woman aged 45-65 years who had recovered from COVID-19. The sequenced sample was PBMCs or T cells enriched from blood (not recorded which). This chain links TRBV11-3 with TRBJ2-3, with unresolved D. CDR3 in amino acids: CASSLLASTDTQYF. DNA for the CDR3: TGTGCCAGCAGCCTGTTGGCTAGCACAGATACGCAGTATTTT.